This T cell receptor (beta chain) emerged from a study of shared clonotypes between healthy human individuals. Study conclusions and caveats: A few donors shared about 5% of their naive CD4 clonotypes. Apart from blood, nothing was sampled; tissue repertoires likely differ.

A split of CD4+ cells into CD45RA+ naive and CD45RA-negative memory subsets was performed. This CDR3 spans 14 amino acids. Germline V gene sequence: CDR1 LNHDA, CDR2 SQIVND (reference sequence). The V end lost 5 bases, the J end lost 1 base, and 8 bases lay between the germline ends. As regards this clone: Its antigen is still unknown.

Per the study methods: ImmunoSEQ only sent back junction sequences with no quality scores, so filtering was done differently. Repertoires were generated with immunoSEQ multiplex PCR, while TCRdb's copy carries only in-frame clones and drops some. V and J calls and clone size follow that table, whereas D and trimming were derived from the DNA. Among millions of clones listed, 90% to 95% were seen once. J is TRBJ2-2 and V is TRBV19; TRBD1 might be the D (6 bases). The sequenced sample consisted of naive CD4+ T cells sorted from blood. Subset meaning: CD45RA+ positively selected. This TCR was recovered from a man aged 18 to 30 in good health. Here the CDR3 DNA reads TGTGCCAGTAGTTCACAGGGGAACACCGGGGAGCTGTTTTTT. It codes for CASSSQGNTGELFF.